Listed here are 28 T cell receptor beta chains from one sample, sequenced in a study of beta chain features in type 1 diabetes. Findings and caveats of the study: Within each of all four CD4+ subsets, Type 1 diabetes patients had TCRB CDR3s that were moderately but significantly shorter.

Reverse transcribing all isolated RNA meant expressed TCRB transcripts were sequenced. Generated by immunoSEQ multiplex PCR, the TCRdb table keeps only in-frame clones and is missing some. This table has roughly 140,000 clones, about a tenth appearing once. The antigens of these receptors remain unknown. Material: central memory CD4+ T cells from blood. The origin of the receptors is a man between 25 and 39 years old with type 1 diabetes.

This clone was seen a few times. V usage is TRBV7-9 and J usage is TRBJ2-1, with TRBD2 matching 10 bases. The CDR3 totals 16 residues. Germline V lookup: CDR1 SEHNR, CDR2 FQNEAQ (reference sequence). J was trimmed by 1 base and V by 3 bases; bases with no gene match: 3. CDR3 in DNA: TGTGCCAGCAGCTTTTCTAGCGGGAGTTCCTACAATGAGCAGTTCTTC. Translating it yields CASSFSSGSSYNEQFF. Full variable domain (remainder filled in from reference TRBV7-9 and TRBJ2-1): DTGVSQNPRHKITKRGQNVTFRCDPISEHNRLYWYRQTLGQGPEFLTYFQNEAQLEKSRLLSDRFSAERPKGSFSTLEIQRTEQGDSAMYLCASSFSSGSSYNEQFFGPGTRLTVL.

This clone has only a few counts. The chain links TRBV5-4 to TRBJ2-5, with 9 bases aligning to TRBD2. Trimming cost V 0 bases and J 4 bases; bases outside gene matches: 4. Germline V gives CDR1 SGHNT, CDR2 YYREEE (reference sequence). The CDR3 contains 15 residues. This CDR3 reads CASSLGAGGIETQYF. In nucleotides, the CDR3 is TGTGCCAGCAGCTTGGGAGCGGGGGGCATAGAGACCCAGTACTTC.

This clone has more than one count but fewer than ten. The rearrangement links TRBV7-2 to TRBJ2-1, with 7 bases that match TRBD2. The germline CDR1 and CDR2 sequences are SGHTA and FQGNSA. Trimming at V came to 5 bases and at J to 2 bases, leaving 12 bases not matched to a gene. The CDR3 has 17 residues. The CDR3 nucleotides are TGTGCCAGCAGCCCAGTCCAGCGGGGCACCACCTACAATGAGCAGTTCTTC. Translating gives CASSPVQRGTTYNEQFF. The variable domain in full, with the rest retrieved from reference TRBV7-2 and TRBJ2-1, is GAGVSQSPSNKVTEKGKDVELRCDPISGHTALYWYRQSLGQGLEFLIYFQGNSAPDKSGLPSDRFSAERTGGSVSTLTIQRTQQEDSAVYLCASSPVQRGTTYNEQFFGPGTRLTVL.

This clone turned up a few times. This sequence joins TRBV6-1 and TRBJ2-5, with D perhaps matching TRBD1 (6 bases). CDR3 length: 14 residues. The germline V and J ends were trimmed by 2 bases and 4 bases, with 11 bases remaining between them. Germline V gives CDR1 MNHNS, CDR2 SASEGT. As DNA, the CDR3 is TGTGCCAGCAGTGAAACGTGGGGGCTAGAGACCCAGTACTTC. This gives the protein CASSETWGLETQYF.

The chain combines TRBV5-4 with TRBJ2-5, with a possible D match to TRBD1 (6 bases). Germline loops: CDR1 SGHNT, CDR2 YYREEE (reference sequence). V was pared by 0 bases and J by 5 bases, with 14 bases between. The CDR3 consists of 15 residues. The CDR3 bases are TGTGCCAGCAGCTTGGCCCGACAGGATAGGGAGACCCAGTACTTC. Translating gives CASSLARQDRETQYF.

This clone appeared a few times. The chain joins TRBV5-1 to TRBJ2-1, with D perhaps matching TRBD2 (5 bases). Trimming cost V 5 bases and J 6 bases, with 15 bases left between them. CDR1 and CDR2 (germline): SGHRS, YFSETQ. The CDR3 extends over 14 amino acids. In DNA form, the CDR3 reads TGCGCCAGCAGGGGCAGTGACTACACCAATGAGCAGTTCTTC. This encodes CASRGSDYTNEQFF.

This clone has just a few counts. This chain uses TRBV7-9 with TRBJ2-1; D uncertain. The ends were cut back, 0 bases at V and 6 bases at J, with 9 bases in the middle. Germline lookup yields CDR1 SEHNR and CDR2 FQNEAQ (reference sequence). CDR3 length: 14 residues. The CDR3, as DNA: TGTGCCAGCAGCTTAGCGATAGAGAGCAATGAGCAGTTCTTC. This translates into CASSLAIESNEQFF.

This clone was observed a few times. The chain uses TRBV7-9 and TRBJ1-1; D ambiguous. V shed 2 bases and J shed 8 bases, with 12 bases lying between them. From germline, CDR1 is SEHNR and CDR2 FQNEAQ (reference sequence). The CDR3 contains 13 residues. CDR3 in amino acids: CASSLSVEKEAFF. For the CDR3, the DNA is TGTGCCAGCAGCTTATCGGTTGAGAAGGAAGCTTTCTTT. Full variable domain (rest looked up from reference TRBV7-9 and TRBJ1-1): DTGVSQNPRHKITKRGQNVTFRCDPISEHNRLYWYRQTLGQGPEFLTYFQNEAQLEKSRLLSDRFSAERPKGSFSTLEIQRTEQGDSAMYLCASSLSVEKEAFFGQGTRLTVV.

The chain uses TRBV28 and TRBJ2-3, with D tentatively TRBD1 (6 bases). The germline CDR1 and CDR2 sequences are MDHEN and SYDVKM. This CDR3 contains 15 residues. V shed 7 bases and J shed 4 bases, with 18 bases lying between them. The CDR3 nucleotides read TGTGCCAGCACCAGCCTGGGGGCGGAATCAGATACGCAGTATTTT. Its protein is CASTSLGAESDTQYF.

V gene TRBV4-2 combines with J gene TRBJ2-7; 9 bases match TRBD1. V shed 4 bases and J 3 bases; nucleotides not matched to a gene: 4. Per the germline V gene, CDR1 is LGHNA and CDR2 is YNFKEQ. CDR3 length: 14 residues. CDR3 region: CASSPRQGGYEQYF. For the CDR3, the DNA is TGTGCCAGCAGCCCAAGACAGGGGGGCTACGAGCAGTACTTC.

This clone was counted between two and nine times. V gene TRBV29-1 combines with J gene TRBJ2-3; 11 bases line up with TRBD1. V trimming: 6 bases; J trimming: 4 bases; junction bases outside the gene matches: 3. The germline CDR1 and CDR2 sequences are SQVTM and ANQGSEA. This CDR3 has 13 amino acids. The CDR3 DNA reads as TGCAGCGTGGGGACAGGGGGGGCAGATACGCAGTATTTT. This sequence encodes CSVGTGGADTQYF.

This clone appeared a single time. This chain uses TRBV18 with TRBJ1-2; 9 bases are shared with TRBD1. This CDR3 has 17 residues. With 6 bases clipped from V and 3 bases from J, the junction kept 14 bases outside the gene matches. CDR1 is KGHSH, CDR2 LQKENI, per germline. The CDR3 loop reads CASSPTSGQGLYYGYTF. For the CDR3, the DNA is TGTGCCAGCTCTCCCACCTCAGGACAGGGGCTGTACTATGGCTACACCTTC.

This clone appeared a few times. This chain uses TRBV5-1 with TRBJ2-2; D might be TRBD1 (6 bases). CDR3 length: 14 amino acids. The germline gives CDR1 SGHRS, CDR2 YFSETQ. Trimming stripped 6 bases from V and 8 bases from J, with 17 bases between. The CDR3 sequence is CASTQLQGRGELFF. The CDR3 nucleotides read TGCGCCAGCACCCAATTACAGGGTCGGGGGGAGCTGTTTTTT.

The chain carries TRBV28 and TRBJ2-7, with 8 bases identical to TRBD2. V shed 5 bases and J 9 bases; nucleotides not matched to a gene: 18. This CDR3 contains 16 residues. Per the germline V gene, CDR1 is MDHEN and CDR2 is SYDVKM. This CDR3 is CASSATRGGSFGVQYF. In DNA, the CDR3 is TGTGCCAGCAGTGCAACCCGGGGGGGTTCTTTCGGTGTGCAGTACTTC.

This clone was seen only once. The chain has TRBV19 and TRBJ2-1; possibly TRBD2 for D (6 bases). The CDR3 has 13 residues. V was cut by 7 bases and J by 2 bases, with 9 bases left in between. Germline CDR1 reads LNHDA; CDR2 reads SQIVND (reference sequence). CDR3 nucleotides: TGTGCCAGTAAGCGGGCAACCTACAATGAGCAGTTCTTC. Protein product: CASKRATYNEQFF.

This clone has just a few counts. The rearrangement joins TRBV27 to TRBJ1-2; 8 bases agree with TRBD1. Germline values: CDR1 MNHEY, CDR2 SMNVEV (reference sequence). After removal of 5 bases from V and 4 bases from J, the junction contained 9 bases not matched to a gene. The CDR3 runs to 15 residues. This CDR3 is CASSPGQGKTYGYTF. For the CDR3, the DNA is TGTGCCAGCAGTCCAGGACAGGGTAAGACCTATGGCTACACCTTC.

The table lists this clone with a few counts. This CDR3 is CASSPLQSGVKETQYF. Here the CDR3 DNA reads TGTGCCAGCTCACCACTCCAGAGCGGGGTCAAAGAGACCCAGTACTTC. J is TRBJ2-5 and V is TRBV18, with 7 bases identical to TRBD2. The V and J ends lost 1 base and 3 bases, in that order; junction bases with no gene match: 8. The CDR3 runs to 16 residues. Germline V gene data show CDR1 as KGHSH and CDR2 as LQKENI.

The chain uses TRBV5-1 and TRBJ1-1, with 8 bases aligning to TRBD1. Germline V gene data show CDR1 as SGHRS and CDR2 as YFSETQ. The CDR3 spans 14 residues. V was clipped by 7 bases and J by 4 bases; unmatched bases: 9. The CDR3 region is CASVQGAGSTEAFF. The CDR3 DNA reads as TGCGCCAGCGTCCAGGGGGCAGGGAGCACTGAAGCTTTCTTT.

There are a few counts of this clone. V gene TRBV28 combines with J gene TRBJ2-7; possible D gene TRBD2, 5 bases. This CDR3 is built from 15 residues. The V gene lost 6 bases and the J gene lost 6 bases, with 21 bases spanning the gap. Germline V gene data show CDR1 as MDHEN and CDR2 as SYDVKM. The CDR3 DNA reads as TGTGCCAGCAGCATACAGAATGGAGGAGGCTTCGAGCAGTACTTC. It encodes CASSIQNGGGFEQYF.

V gene TRBV28 combines with J gene TRBJ1-1; TRBD1 aligns across 8 bases. Germline loops: CDR1 MDHEN, CDR2 SYDVKM. The V and J ends lost 7 bases and 5 bases, in that order; junction bases with no gene match: 12. This CDR3 has 15 residues. CDR3 sequence reads: CASTSLSGTGTEAFF. CDR3 nucleotide sequence: TGTGCCAGCACTTCTCTCTCCGGGACAGGTACTGAAGCTTTCTTT.

CDR3 in DNA: TGTGCCAGCAGCCCCGCGGGACAGCAAAACATTCAGTACTTC. Translated, it gives CASSPAGQQNIQYF. The gene calls are TRBV28 and TRBJ2-4; maybe TRBD1 (7 bases). The CDR3 runs 14 residues. The V end was cut by 6 bases, the J end by 5 bases, with 14 bases between. The germline V gene encodes CDR1 MDHEN and CDR2 SYDVKM.

This clone occurred a few times. The rearrangement links TRBV18 to TRBJ2-5; 11 positions match TRBD1. The junction had 7 bases not matched to a gene; V was cut back by 0 bases and J by 4 bases. Germline V gene data show CDR1 as KGHSH and CDR2 as LQKENI. This CDR3 has 17 amino acids. CDR3 sequence (DNA): TGTGCCAGCTCACCACCCGGGACAGGGGGGGTCGGAGAGACCCAGTACTTC. This translates into CASSPPGTGGVGETQYF.

The chain has TRBV30 and TRBJ1-1; D is undetermined. The CDR3 runs to 13 residues. Germline V gene lookup returns CDR1 GTSNPN and CDR2 SVGIG (reference sequence). Trimming cost V 2 bases and J 1 base, with 8 bases left between them. CDR3 nucleotide sequence: TGTGCCTGGAGTCCTCAGTCGAACACTGAAGCTTTCTTT. Translation gives CAWSPQSNTEAFF.

This clone was seen a handful of times. This chain uses TRBV14 with TRBJ2-1; 9 nucleotides agree with TRBD1. The CDR3 covers 13 residues. V lost 4 bases, J lost 7 bases, and 2 bases stayed unmatched. Germline V gene data show CDR1 as SGHDN and CDR2 as FVKESK. The CDR3 loop reads CASSRGTGNEQFF. Here the CDR3 DNA reads TGTGCCAGCAGCCGCGGGACAGGGAATGAGCAGTTCTTC.

The table lists this clone with a few counts. The chain couples TRBV2 to TRBJ2-5; D perhaps matches TRBD2 (6 bases). CDR3 size: 14 residues. Trimming pared 8 bases from V and 2 bases from J, leaving 15 bases between. The germline V gene encodes CDR1 SNHLY and CDR2 FYNNEI. CDR3 DNA sequence: TGTGCCAGCTTAGAGGGCGCGGGGCAAGAGACCCAGTACTTC. This encodes CASLEGAGQETQYF. Full variable domain (outside the CDR3, taken from reference TRBV2 and TRBJ2-5): EPEVTQTPSHQVTQMGQEVILRCVPISNHLYFYWYRQILGQKVEFLVSFYNNEISEKSEIFDDQFSVERPDGSNFTLKIRSTKLEDSAMYFCASLEGAGQETQYFGPGTRLLVL.

This chain joins TRBV5-4 and TRBJ2-7, with 8 bases matching TRBD2. J was trimmed by 2 bases and V by 0 bases; bases with no gene match: 4. Germline V CDR1 and CDR2: SGHNT, YYREEE (reference sequence). The CDR3 covers 15 residues. The CDR3 DNA is TGTGCCAGCAGCTTGGGTAATAGCGGGACCTACGAGCAGTACTTC. Translated, it gives CASSLGNSGTYEQYF. Drawing the rest from reference TRBV5-4 and TRBJ2-7, the complete variable domain is ETGVTQSPTHLIKTRGQQVTLRCSSQSGHNTVSWYQQALGQGPQFIFQYYREEENGRGNFPPRFSGLQFPNYSSELNVNALELDDSALYLCASSLGNSGTYEQYFGPGTRLTVT.

V gene TRBV2 combines with J gene TRBJ1-4, with 9 nucleotides matching TRBD1. V was clipped by 5 bases and J by 6 bases; unmatched bases: 4. The germline V gene has CDR1 SNHLY and CDR2 FYNNEI. This CDR3 has 14 amino acids. The CDR3 protein is CASSLDRGDEKLFF. The CDR3 DNA sequence: TGTGCCAGCAGTTTGGACAGGGGAGATGAAAAACTGTTTTTT. The whole variable domain, remainder taken from reference TRBV2 and TRBJ1-4, is EPEVTQTPSHQVTQMGQEVILRCVPISNHLYFYWYRQILGQKVEFLVSFYNNEISEKSEIFDDQFSVERPDGSNFTLKIRSTKLEDSAMYFCASSLDRGDEKLFFGSGTQLSVL.

This clone was recorded a few times. The V gene is TRBV11-2, the J gene TRBJ1-2; 9 bases match TRBD1. The CDR3 has 15 residues. In germline, CDR1 is SGHAT, CDR2 FQNNGV. Trimming at V came to 5 bases and at J to 6 bases, leaving 10 bases not matched to a gene. CDR3 sequence reads: CASSRYGTGFNGYTF. DNA of the CDR3: TGTGCCAGCAGCCGCTACGGGACAGGGTTTAATGGCTACACCTTC.